The 20 T cell receptor beta chains below all came from one sample that was sequenced in a study of T cells in Graves' hyperthyroidism and ophthalmopathy. Researchers amplified the TCR beta CDR3 regions from RNA transcripts. TCR CDR3 regions were first amplified by RT-PCR with HTBI primers. Using its own MiXCR run on the multiplex PCR reads, TCRdb lists one record per CDR3 protein. The repertoire holds 250,000 or so distinct CDR3 sequences, with roughly 14% as singletons. Sequences were obtained from blood. The receptors were gathered from a woman aged 40 to 50 with Graves' hyperthyroidism that later progressed to Graves' ophthalmopathy.

As for this clonotype: Just one base apart from a much larger clone, this may be a read error. The chain links TRBV6-1 to TRBJ1-5; tentative D call: TRBD1 (5 bases). Trimming removed 8 bases from V and 0 bases from J, with 11 bases in between. In germline, CDR1 is MNHNS, CDR2 SASEGT. This CDR3 has 14 residues. For the CDR3, the DNA is TGTGCCAGCGGACGTGACAGTAGCAATCAGCCCCAGCATTTT. It translates to CASGRDSSNQPQHF.

This clonotype was recorded many times. The chain uses TRBV11-1 and TRBJ2-1; tentative D call: TRBD2 (5 bases). This CDR3 is 14 amino acids long. Per the germline V gene, CDR1 is SGHAT and CDR2 is FQDESV (reference sequence). V was shortened by 11 bases and J by 0 bases, with 14 bases between the two germline ends. In nucleotides, the CDR3 is TGTGCCGTCAGGCGGGTGAGCTCCTACAATGAGCAGTTCTTC. Translation: CAVRRVSSYNEQFF.

The chain recombines TRBV9 with TRBJ2-7, with TRBD2 matching 9 bases. The germline CDR1 and CDR2 sequences are SGDLS and YYNGEE. V was pared by 4 bases and J by 6 bases, with 11 bases of the junction left unmatched. The CDR3 sequence is 15 residues long. The CDR3, as DNA: TGTGCCAGCAGCCCCGGGGGCGGGAGGGCCGGCGAGCAGTACTTC. Protein sequence: CASSPGGGRAGEQYF.

This clonotype was counted at least ten times. The chain carries TRBV15 and TRBJ2-1; 11 bases are shared with TRBD2. Germline CDR1 is LNHNV and CDR2 is YYDKDF (reference sequence). The junction had 5 bases not matched to a gene; V was cut back by 7 bases and J by 3 bases. The CDR3 runs 15 residues. The CDR3 is CATIQTSGDYNEQFF. DNA for the CDR3: TGTGCCACCATCCAGACTAGCGGGGACTACAATGAGCAGTTCTTC.

Concerning this clonotype itself: One base away lies a much larger clone, so this may be a sequencing read error. The chain joins TRBV6-2 or TRBV6-3 to TRBJ1-3, with D unresolved. From germline, CDR1 is MNHEY and CDR2 SVGEGT. The CDR3 length is 14 residues. The CDR3 bases are TGTGCCAGCAGATCCCAGAGCTCTGGAAACACCGTATATTTT. It translates to CASRSQSSGNTVYF.

Turning to this clonotype: A read error is possible here, since a much larger clone lies one base away. The chain links TRBV20-1 to TRBJ2-4; D not resolved. This CDR3 region has 10 residues. Germline lookup yields CDR1 DFQATT and CDR2 SNEGSKA (reference sequence). CDR3 DNA sequence: TGCAGTGCCAGGAGAAACGTTCAGTACTTC. Its translation is CSARRNVQYF.

To note about this clonotype: Sequence at one end of the junction differs from germline and may be a read error. The CDR3 region is CAGSRASNSPLHF. The DNA for the CDR3 is TGTGCCGGCAGCCGGGCGTCAAATTCACCCCTCCACTTT. The rearrangement uses TRBV14 and TRBJ1-6; unclear D gene. CDR1 SGHDN and CDR2 FVKESK come from the germline V gene. CDR3 length: 13 amino acids.

There are many counts of this clonotype. The gene calls are TRBV7-2 and TRBJ2-1; the D is unclear. Germline V gene lookup returns CDR1 SGHTA and CDR2 FQGNSA. V was trimmed by 6 bases and J by 4 bases, leaving 7 bases between them. The CDR3 has 12 residues. DNA for the CDR3: TGTGCCAGCAGGCCAGAGTACAATGAGCAGTTCTTC. Its protein is CASRPEYNEQFF.

By share of the sample, this clonotype is medium-sized. V gene TRBV11-2 combines with J gene TRBJ2-1, with TRBD2 matching 12 bases. Germline V gene sequence: CDR1 SGHAT, CDR2 FQNNGV. This CDR3 has 16 residues. The V and J ends lost 3 bases and 7 bases, in that order; junction bases with no gene match: 7. The CDR3 DNA sequence: TGTGCCAGCAGCTTTCGACTAGCGGGAGTATGGAATGAGCAGTTCTTC. The encoded protein is CASSFRLAGVWNEQFF.

The CDR3 DNA reads TGTGCCTGGAGAAACCGTGGGATTAGGGATACGCAGTATTTT. As protein: CAWRNRGIRDTQYF. The chain employs TRBV30 and TRBJ2-3; no reliable D call. The CDR3 sequence is 14 residues long. V shed 3 bases and J shed 6 bases, with 16 bases lying between them. Looked up from germline, CDR1 is GTSNPN and CDR2 is SVGIG (reference sequence).

This clonotype was observed a handful of times. The chain recombines TRBV11-2 with TRBJ2-7; TRBD2 matches 11 bases. From germline, CDR1 is SGHAT and CDR2 FQNNGV. The CDR3 extends over 18 amino acids. V was clipped by 4 bases and J by 6 bases; unmatched bases: 17. CDR3 sequence: CASSWSMLAGGLPLEQYF. CDR3 nucleotides: TGTGCCAGCAGCTGGTCGATGTTAGCGGGAGGGCTTCCGCTCGAGCAGTACTTC.

This clonotype was observed a few times. The CDR3 DNA follows: TGTGCCAGCTCACCTGCTAGCGGGAACCCAAATGAGCAGTTCTTC. Its protein is CASSPASGNPNEQFF. The chain employs TRBV18 and TRBJ2-1; 9 bases agree with TRBD2. The CDR3 runs to 15 residues. V dropped 3 bases and J dropped 7; count of bases not matched to a gene: 7. Germline V CDR1 and CDR2: KGHSH, LQKENI.

This clonotype was seen ten or more times. The chain couples TRBV4-1 to TRBJ1-5; 12 bases agree with TRBD1. CDR3 size: 17 residues. CDR1 MGHRA and CDR2 YSYEKL come from the germline V gene. V dropped 1 base and J dropped 3; count of bases not matched to a gene: 4. For the CDR3, the DNA is TGCGCCAGCAGCCAAGTGGGGACAGGGGGCATCAATCAGCCCCAGCATTTT. Protein product: CASSQVGTGGINQPQHF.

This clonotype was counted many times. V is TRBV2 and J is TRBJ1-1; tentative D call: TRBD1 (5 bases). V was pared by 1 base and J by 4 bases, with 10 bases between. The CDR3 length is 14 residues. Per germline, CDR1 SNHLY and CDR2 FYNNEI. The DNA for the CDR3 is TGTGCCAGCAGTGAAGGGGGGTTGGGCACTGAAGCTTTCTTT. This codes for CASSEGGLGTEAFF.

This clonotype was seen many times. J is TRBJ2-5 and V is TRBV25-1; D is undetermined. The germline V and J ends were trimmed by 5 bases and 5 bases, with 6 bases remaining between them. This CDR3 region has 11 residues. Germline CDR1 MGHDK, CDR2 SYGVNS. The CDR3 sequence: CASSNSETQYF. The CDR3 bases are TGTGCCAGCAGTAACAGCGAGACCCAGTACTTC.

The gene calls are TRBV18 and TRBJ2-7; D uncertain. Trimming left V 6 bases short and J 0 bases short, with 33 bases between. The CDR3 consists of 21 residues. Per the germline V gene, CDR1 is KGHSH and CDR2 is LQKENI. The chain's CDR3 is CASSPSLSVAYTLSLSYEQYF. In nucleotides, the CDR3 is TGTGCCAGCTCCCCCTCGCTATCTGTTGCCTATACCCTCTCCCTCTCCTACGAGCAGTACTTC.

This clonotype was observed at least ten times. CDR3 sequence reads: CASSWTSGTSRNEQFF. In DNA, the CDR3 is TGTGCCAGCTCGTGGACTAGCGGGACCTCTCGCAATGAGCAGTTCTTC. The V gene is TRBV18, the J gene TRBJ2-1, with 12 bases aligning to TRBD2. CDR1 is KGHSH, CDR2 LQKENI, per germline. The CDR3 extends over 16 amino acids. Trimming removed 6 bases from V and 6 bases from J; junction bases left unmatched: 9.

Many counts were recorded for this clonotype. The J gene is TRBJ1-1, the V gene TRBV7-8, with D unclear. The ends were cut back, 1 base at V and 5 bases at J, with 11 bases in the middle. The CDR3 extends over 14 amino acids. Germline V CDR1 and CDR2: SGHVS, FQNEAQ. The CDR3 spells CASSLVTSVTEAFF. CDR3 DNA: TGTGCCAGCAGCTTAGTTACCTCGGTTACTGAAGCTTTCTTT.

V gene TRBV12-3 or TRBV12-4 combines with J gene TRBJ2-5, with 7 bases aligning to TRBD2. Trimming took 6 bases from V and 6 from J; bases not matched to a gene: 7. The CDR3 has 13 amino acids. Written as DNA, the CDR3 is TGTGCCAGCAGCCGTCGGGGGGACCAGACCCAGTACTTC. This translates into CASSRRGDQTQYF.

There are many counts of this clonotype. V and J are TRBV28 and TRBJ1-5, with D uncertain. V lost 8 bases, J lost 1 base, and 12 bases lay in between. The CDR3 is made up of 14 amino acids. Per the germline V gene, CDR1 is MDHEN and CDR2 is SYDVKM. CDR3 amino acids: CASGFLGSNQPQHF. DNA for the CDR3: TGTGCCAGCGGGTTTCTGGGGAGCAATCAGCCCCAGCATTTT.